This T cell receptor beta chain is drawn from a study of Graves' ophthalmopathy and Graves' hyperthyroidism. Overall study findings and caveats: Blood contained most expanded thyroid clonotypes exceeding 0.001 frequency.

RNA transcripts served as template for amplifying TCR beta CDR3 sequences. Amplification began with first-round RT-PCR using HTBI primers, then second-round multiplex PCR was performed. TCRdb processed the multiplex PCR reads anew with MiXCR; each CDR3 protein has one entry. The profile shows some 410,000 distinct CDR3 sequences, over 20% of them singletons. The V end was cut by 6 bases, the J end by 0 bases, with 8 bases between. CDR1 and CDR2 (germline): KGHDR, SFDVKD. CDR3 length: 14 residues. If no ophthalmopathy appeared within 18 months of follow-up, hyperthyroidism was termed stable. A volume of 10 ml of fresh peripheral blood supplied the PBMCs. The table lists this clonotype with many counts. Its antigen is unknown.

The sample taken for sequencing was peripheral blood. The sequence came from a woman in her late teens or twenties with stable Graves' hyperthyroidism. The gene calls are TRBV24-1 and TRBJ1-5, with D tentatively TRBD1 (5 bases). CDR3 in DNA: TGTGCCACCAGTTCGGACAATAGCAATCAGCCCCAGCATTTT. Translating gives CATSSDNSNQPQHF.